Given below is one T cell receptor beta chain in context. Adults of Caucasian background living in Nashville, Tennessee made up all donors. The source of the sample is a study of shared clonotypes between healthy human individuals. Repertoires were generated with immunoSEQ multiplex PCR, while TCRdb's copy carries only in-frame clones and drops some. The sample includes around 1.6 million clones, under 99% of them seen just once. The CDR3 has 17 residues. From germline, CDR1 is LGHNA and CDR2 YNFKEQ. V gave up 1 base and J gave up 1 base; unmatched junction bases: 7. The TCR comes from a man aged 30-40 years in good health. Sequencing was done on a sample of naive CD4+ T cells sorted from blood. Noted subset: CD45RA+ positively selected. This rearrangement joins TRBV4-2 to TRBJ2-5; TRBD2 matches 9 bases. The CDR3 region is CASSQVLAGPSQETQYF. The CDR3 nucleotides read TGTGCCAGCAGCCAAGTGCTAGCGGGGCCATCCCAAGAGACCCAGTACTTC.